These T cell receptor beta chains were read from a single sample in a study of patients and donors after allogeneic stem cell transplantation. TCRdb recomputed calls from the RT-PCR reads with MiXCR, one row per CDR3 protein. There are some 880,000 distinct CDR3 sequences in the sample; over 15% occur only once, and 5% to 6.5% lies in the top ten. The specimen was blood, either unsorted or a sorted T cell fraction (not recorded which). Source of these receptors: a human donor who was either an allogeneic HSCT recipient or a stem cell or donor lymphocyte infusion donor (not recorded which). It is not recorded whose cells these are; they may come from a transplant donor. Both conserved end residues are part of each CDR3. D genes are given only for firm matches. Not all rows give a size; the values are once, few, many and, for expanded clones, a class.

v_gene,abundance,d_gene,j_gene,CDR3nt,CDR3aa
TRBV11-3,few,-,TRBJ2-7,TGTGCCAGCAGCAGGGGGGGGACAGGCCCCTACGAGCAGTACTTC,CASSRGGTGPYEQYF
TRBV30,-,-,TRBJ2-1,TGTGCCTGGAGTCCTGTCTACAATGAGCAGTTCTTC,CAWSPVYNEQFF
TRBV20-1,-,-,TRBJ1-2,TGCAGTGCTAGCGAGGACAGAGGGGCGTATGGCTACACCTTC,CSASEDRGAYGYTF
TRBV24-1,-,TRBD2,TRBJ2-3,TGTGCCACCTCTGGACTAGCGGGAGTCACAGATACGCAGTATTTT,CATSGLAGVTDTQYF
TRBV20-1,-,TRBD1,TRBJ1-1,TGCAGTGCTAGGGACAGGAAGACTGAAGCTTTCTTT,CSARDRKTEAFF
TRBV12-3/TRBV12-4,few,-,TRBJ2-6,TGTGCCAGCAGCTCTTACAGTTCAGGGTCTGGGGCCAACGTCCTGACTTTC,CASSSYSSGSGANVLTF
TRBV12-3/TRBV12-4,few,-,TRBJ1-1,TGTGCCAGCAGATGGACAGAGGGAACTGAAGCTTTCTTT,CASRWTEGTEAFF
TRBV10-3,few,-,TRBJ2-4,TGTGCCATCAGTGAGTCCCCAGACAGGACTCTCAAAAACATTCAGTACTTC,CAISESPDRTLKNIQYF
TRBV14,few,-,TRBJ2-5,TGTGCCAGCAGCCCAAGAACACGGAACCAAGAGACCCAGTACTTC,CASSPRTRNQETQYF
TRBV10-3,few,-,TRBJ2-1,TGTGCCATCAGTGAGTTCGGGGGAGGCAACAATGAGCAGTTCTTC,CAISEFGGGNNEQFF
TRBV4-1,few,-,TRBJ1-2,TGCGCCAGCAGCCAAGAACCGCCAGCGGGCTACACCTTC,CASSQEPPAGYTF
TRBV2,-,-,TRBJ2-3,TGTGCCAGCACTCCCCGAGAGGGGGACGTGACCGCAGATACGCAGTATTTT,CASTPREGDVTADTQYF
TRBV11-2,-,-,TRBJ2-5,TGTGCCAGCAGTCAAATAGGGGGAGGAGAGACCCAGTACTTC,CASSQIGGGETQYF
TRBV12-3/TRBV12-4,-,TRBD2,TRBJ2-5,TGTGCCAGCAGTCCATGGACTAGACAAGAGACCCAGTACTTC,CASSPWTRQETQYF
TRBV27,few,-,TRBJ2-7,TGTGCCAGCAGTTTATGGGCAAATTACGAGCAGTACTTC,CASSLWANYEQYF
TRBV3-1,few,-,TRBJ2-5,TGTGCCAGCAGCCAAGAGGGACGGCCTGGAGAGACCCAGTACTTC,CASSQEGRPGETQYF
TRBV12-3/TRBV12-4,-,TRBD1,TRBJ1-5,TGTGCCAGCAGTACGGGACAGGGGGCTTATCAGCCCCAGCATTTT,CASSTGQGAYQPQHF
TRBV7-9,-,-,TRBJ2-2,TGTGCCAGCACCGAACCATTCGGTCCTAACACCGGGGAGCTGTTTTTT,CASTEPFGPNTGELFF
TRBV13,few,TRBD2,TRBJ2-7,TGTGCCAGCAGCTTCGCGACTAGCGGCTACGAGCAGTACTTC,CASSFATSGYEQYF
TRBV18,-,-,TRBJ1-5,TGTGCCAGCTCACCCTTGGGGCAGCCCCAGCATTTT,CASSPLGQPQHF
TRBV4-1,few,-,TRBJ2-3,TGCGCCAGCAGCCAACCAGCGGCTCGCACAGATACGCAGTATTTT,CASSQPAARTDTQYF
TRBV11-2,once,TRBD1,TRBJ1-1,TGTGCCAGCAGCTTCGGGACAGGGGGAGTTGAAGCTTTCTTT,CASSFGTGGVEAFF
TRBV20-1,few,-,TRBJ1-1,TGCAGTGCTAGAGATATAGTTGCAGGTATGAACACTGAAGCTTTCTTT,CSARDIVAGMNTEAFF
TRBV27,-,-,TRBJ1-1,TGTGCCAGCAGTTCTCCGGGGAGGGGAACTGAAGCTTTCTTT,CASSSPGRGTEAFF
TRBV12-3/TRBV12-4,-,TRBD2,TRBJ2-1,TGTGCCAGCAGGCCGATAGCGGGGCGCCGGGATGAGCAGTTCTTC,CASRPIAGRRDEQFF
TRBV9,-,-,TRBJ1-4,TGTGCCAGCAGCGTAGGGAGTCGCACTAATGAAAAACTGTTTTTT,CASSVGSRTNEKLFF
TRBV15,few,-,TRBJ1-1,TGTGCCACCAGCAGAGCCCGGGCCCAAACATCTGAAGCTTTCTTT,CATSRARAQTSEAFF
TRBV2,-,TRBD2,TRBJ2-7,TGTGCCAGCAGTGCCGGACTAGCAAACATACACGAGCAGTACTTC,CASSAGLANIHEQYF
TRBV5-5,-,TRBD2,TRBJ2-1,TGTGCCAGCACCCCGACTAGCGAGGGTGAGCAGTTCTTC,CASTPTSEGEQFF
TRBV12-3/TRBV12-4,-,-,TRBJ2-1,TGTGCCAGCAGTTCTACAAAATACTCGTCGGGGCAGTTCTTC,CASSSTKYSSGQFF
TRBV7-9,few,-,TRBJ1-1,TGTGCCAGCAGCTCCATCGACAGGCTGGACACTGAAGCTTTCTTT,CASSSIDRLDTEAFF
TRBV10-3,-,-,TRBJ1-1,TGTGCCATCAGGGGCATCGAGGGAGACGAAGCTTTCTTT,CAIRGIEGDEAFF
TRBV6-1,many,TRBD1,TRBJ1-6,TGTGCCAGCAGTGAGGGACAGGGTATAGATTCACCCCTCCACTTT,CASSEGQGIDSPLHF
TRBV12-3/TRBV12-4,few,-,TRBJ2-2,TGTGCCAGCAGTTTTACAGGGACGACCGGGGAGCTGTTTTTT,CASSFTGTTGELFF
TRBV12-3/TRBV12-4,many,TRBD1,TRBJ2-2,TGTGCCAGCAGTCCGGGACAGGGGAACACCGGGGAGCTGTTTTTT,CASSPGQGNTGELFF
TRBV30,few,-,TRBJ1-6,TGTGCCTGGACTACGGGGAGAGGAGATAATTCACCCCTCCACTTT,CAWTTGRGDNSPLHF
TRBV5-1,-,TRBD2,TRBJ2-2,TGCGCCAGCAGCTTGCTAGCGGGAGAGTACACCGGGGAGCTGTTTTTT,CASSLLAGEYTGELFF
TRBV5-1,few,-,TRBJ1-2,TGCGCCAGCACCTCGCCCGAACAGGGACATTATGGCTACACCTTC,CASTSPEQGHYGYTF
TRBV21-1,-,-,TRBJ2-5,TGTGCCAGCAGCAAAGGTCGACTAGCGGAAATACAAGAGACCCAGTACTTC,CASSKGRLAEIQETQYF
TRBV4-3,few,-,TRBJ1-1,TGCGCCAGCAGCCATGGGGGGTTGAACACTGAAGCTTTCTTT,CASSHGGLNTEAFF
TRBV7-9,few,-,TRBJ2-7,TGTGCCAGCATCCTGCAGGGTACCTACGAGCAGTACTTC,CASILQGTYEQYF
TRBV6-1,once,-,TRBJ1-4,TGTGCCAGCACTGGACAGACTAAAAATGAAAAACTGTTTTTT,CASTGQTKNEKLFF
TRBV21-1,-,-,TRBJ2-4,TGTGCCAGCAGCAAATGGGGAGGGGACTTC,CASSKWGGDF
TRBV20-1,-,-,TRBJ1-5,TGCAGTGCTCTCAGGGGAGGCGGACAGCCCCAGCATTTT,CSALRGGGQPQHF
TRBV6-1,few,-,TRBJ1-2,TGTGCCAGCAGTCCACCCGGCGGACAGAGGCATGGCTACACCTTC,CASSPPGGQRHGYTF
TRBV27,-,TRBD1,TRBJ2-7,TGTGCCAGCAGTTTGGGACAGGGGCCACGGGAGCAGTACTTC,CASSLGQGPREQYF
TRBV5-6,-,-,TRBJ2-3,TGTGCCAGCAGCGAACGGTTAACTAGCACAGATACGCAGTATTTT,CASSERLTSTDTQYF
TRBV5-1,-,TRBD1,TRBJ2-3,TGCGCCAGCAGCCCCTTCGACAGGGGCCCAGATACGCAGTATTTT,CASSPFDRGPDTQYF
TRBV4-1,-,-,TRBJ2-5,TGCGCCAGCAGCCGGACGAACCAAGAGACCCAGTACTTC,CASSRTNQETQYF
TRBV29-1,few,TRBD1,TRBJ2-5,TGCAGCGTGAACGACAGGGGGCGTCCGGAGACCCAGTACTTC,CSVNDRGRPETQYF
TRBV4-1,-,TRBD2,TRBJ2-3,TGCGCCAGCAGCCAAGACCCACTATTCAAAACTAGCGGGCGCACAGATACGCAGTATTTT,CASSQDPLFKTSGRTDTQYF
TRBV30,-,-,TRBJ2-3,TGTGCCTGGATGGGCAGGGGAATAGATACGCAGTATTTT,CAWMGRGIDTQYF
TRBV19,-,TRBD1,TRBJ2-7,TGTGCCAGTAGCAGACCAGGGGGCGCATTACGCGAGCAGTACTTC,CASSRPGGALREQYF
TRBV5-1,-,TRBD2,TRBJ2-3,TGCGCCAGCAGCGATGGCCCCGGGGGGGCCACAGATACGCAGTATTTT,CASSDGPGGATDTQYF